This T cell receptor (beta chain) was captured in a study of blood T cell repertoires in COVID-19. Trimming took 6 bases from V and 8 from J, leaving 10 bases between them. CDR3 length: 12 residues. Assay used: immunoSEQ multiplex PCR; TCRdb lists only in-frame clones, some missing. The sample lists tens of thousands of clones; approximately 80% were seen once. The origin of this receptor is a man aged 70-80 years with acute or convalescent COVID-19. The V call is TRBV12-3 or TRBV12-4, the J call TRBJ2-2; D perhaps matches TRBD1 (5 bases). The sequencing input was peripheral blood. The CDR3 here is CASRGPGGELFF. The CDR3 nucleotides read TGTGCCAGCAGGGGGCCTGGTGGGGAGCTGTTTTTT.